The T cell receptor beta chain described here comes from a study of cytomegalovirus exposure and HLA in healthy donors. 60 Vbeta and 13 Jbeta primers were used in PCR. Measured with immunoSEQ multiplex PCR; TCRdb has only the in-frame clones, and not every one. The data show some 150,000 clones, with roughly 80% seen just once and roughly 8% held by the top ten. The sequencing sample was made of PBMCs. The TCR originated in a young man in good health and CMV-seropositive.

CDR3 sequence reads: CAIRGLAGVPDTQYF. The CDR3 DNA is TGTGCCATCAGGGGACTAGCGGGAGTTCCAGATACGCAGTATTTT. The V call is TRBV10-3, the J call TRBJ2-3, with 14 nucleotides matching TRBD2. This CDR3 has 15 amino acids. Germline CDR1 ENHRY, CDR2 SYGVKD. The trim removed 6 bases at V and 4 bases at J, leaving 3 bases unmatched.